The clone carrying this T cell receptor (beta chain) was recorded many times. The data were obtained in a study of blood T cells in healthy people across ages. Using a J-beta primer mix together with a sample-barcoded 5' primer, a second PCR was run for about 6 to 11 cycles. Using its own MiXCR run on the 5' RACE reads, TCRdb lists one record per CDR3 protein. Of 1.5 million to 2 million distinct CDR3 sequences in the sample, 28% were seen once. The clonotype originates from a woman younger than 45 in good health. Sequencing used blood.

Here the CDR3 DNA reads TGCAGCGTTGAAGTTGGGGATTACCCCTTAAAGCAGTACTTC. It yields the protein CSVEVGDYPLKQYF. The chain joins TRBV29-1 to TRBJ2-7; D call uncertain. The germline CDR1 and CDR2 sequences are SQVTM and ANQGSEA. The V end lost 1 base, the J end lost 8 bases, and 18 bases lay between the germline ends. This CDR3 is 14 amino acids long.